This record looks at one T cell receptor (beta chain) sequence and its context. What it binds is unknown. The data were taken from a study of T cells in Graves' hyperthyroidism and ophthalmopathy. Amplification of TCR beta CDR3 regions was performed using RNA transcripts as template. During a first-round RT-PCR of the TCR CDR3, the HTBI primer set was used. A single record per CDR3 protein comes from TCRdb applying MiXCR to the multiplex PCR reads. Here the sample spans 600,000 or so distinct CDR3 sequences, 16% being singletons. Germline CDR1 reads DFQATT; CDR2 reads SNEGSKA (reference sequence). Germline trimming cut 5 bases from V and 2 bases from J; bases unmatched to any gene: 9. The CDR3 is made up of 14 amino acids. Whole-study results and caveats: In blood, most of the thyroid clonotypes expanded above 0.001 were also present.

Graves' hyperthyroidism was deemed stable given no ophthalmopathy progression within 18 months. The clonotype originates from a woman younger than 45 with Graves' hyperthyroidism. This chain connects TRBV20-1 to TRBJ2-7, with 7 bases lining up with TRBD1. The sequenced sample consisted of blood. The chain's CDR3 is CSAPFRQGTYEQYF. For the CDR3, the DNA is TGCAGTGCTCCTTTTCGACAGGGAACCTACGAGCAGTACTTC.